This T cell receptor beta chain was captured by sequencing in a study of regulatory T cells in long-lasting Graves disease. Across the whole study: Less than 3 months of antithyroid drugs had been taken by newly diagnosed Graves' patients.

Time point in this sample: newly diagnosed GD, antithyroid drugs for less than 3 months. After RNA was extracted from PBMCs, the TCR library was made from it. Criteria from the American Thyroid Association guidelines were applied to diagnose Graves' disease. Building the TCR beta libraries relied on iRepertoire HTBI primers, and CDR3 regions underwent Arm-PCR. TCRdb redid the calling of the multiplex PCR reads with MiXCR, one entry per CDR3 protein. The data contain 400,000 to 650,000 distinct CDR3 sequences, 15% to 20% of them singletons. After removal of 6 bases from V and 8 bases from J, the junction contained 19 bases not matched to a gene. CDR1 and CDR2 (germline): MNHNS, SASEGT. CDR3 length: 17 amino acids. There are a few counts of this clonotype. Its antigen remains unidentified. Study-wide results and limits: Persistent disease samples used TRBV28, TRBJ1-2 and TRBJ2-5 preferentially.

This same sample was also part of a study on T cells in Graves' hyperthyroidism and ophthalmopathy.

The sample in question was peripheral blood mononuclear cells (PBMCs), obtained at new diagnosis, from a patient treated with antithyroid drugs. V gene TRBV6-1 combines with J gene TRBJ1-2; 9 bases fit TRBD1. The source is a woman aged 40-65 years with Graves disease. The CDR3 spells CASRRTGEESSRRGYTF. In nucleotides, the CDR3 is TGTGCCAGCAGGCGGACAGGGGAAGAATCTTCCCGTCGGGGCTACACCTTC.